A selection of T cell receptor beta chains follows, all from one sample in a study of T cells after posttransplantation cyclophosphamide. TCRdb's table, derived via immunoSEQ multiplex PCR, lists solely in-frame clones and lacks some. The sample includes roughly 49,000 clones, none of them occurring once. Input material: PBMCs. These receptor sequences come from a man in his forties in good health, CMV-negative, and a related stem cell transplant donor. Each CDR3 is given with its conserved first and last residue. The order of the fields is clone size, D gene, V gene, CDR3 length, J gene, CDR3 DNA, CDR3 protein. A D gene is named only where the DNA matches it firmly. The size entry gives how often the clone was seen (once, few, many) or a class if it is expanded.

many	-	TRBV4-3	15	TRBJ2-7	TGCGCCAGCAGCCAAGCGCCTTGGACAGTCTGCGAGCAGTACTTC	CASSQAPWTVCEQYF
many	-	TRBV11-2	15	TRBJ1-4	TGTGCCAGCAGCCCCCAACCGGGACTAAACGAAAAACTGTTTTTT	CASSPQPGLNEKLFF
many	-	TRBV28	12	TRBJ1-2	TGTGCCAGCAGTCCGGTCGGGTTGGGCTACACCTTC	CASSPVGLGYTF
many	-	TRBV7-6	13	TRBJ2-7	TGTGCCAGCAGCACCGGGGGTAACTACGAGCAGTACTTC	CASSTGGNYEQYF
many	TRBD1	TRBV9	15	TRBJ2-7	TGTGCCAGCAGCGTGGGGACAGGGGGCATGTACGAGCAGTACTTC	CASSVGTGGMYEQYF
many	TRBD1	TRBV5-1	12	TRBJ2-7	TGCGCCAGCAGCTTGACAGGGGACGAGCAGTACTTC	CASSLTGDEQYF
many	TRBD2	TRBV4-1	20	TRBJ2-2	TGCGCCAGCTCCCCGGAGGGGCTAGCGGGAGGGCCAGTAGATACCGGGGAGCTGTTTTTT	CASSPEGLAGGPVDTGELFF
many	-	TRBV9	13	TRBJ2-1	TGTGCCAGCAGCGTAGGGGGAGGCGGTGAGCAGTTCTTC	CASSVGGGGEQFF
few	TRBD2	TRBV5-4	15	TRBJ2-1	TGTGCCAGCAGCTTGACTAGCGGGGGGTGGGATGAGCAGTTCTTC	CASSLTSGGWDEQFF
many	-	TRBV7-9	15	TRBJ2-2	TGTGCCAGCAGCTACGAGGAGGGCCAGGGCGGGGAGCTGTTTTTT	CASSYEEGQGGELFF
many	-	TRBV4-2	14	TRBJ2-1	TGTGCCAGCAGCCAAAATGAGAGGTTGGGTGAGCAGTTCTTC	CASSQNERLGEQFF
many	TRBD2	TRBV9	14	TRBJ2-7	TGTGCCAGCAGCGTAGGGGCGGGGGGTTCCGAGCAGTACTTC	CASSVGAGGSEQYF
many	-	TRBV6-1	15	TRBJ1-5	TGTGCCAGCAAGGGGACATTCACGAGCAATCAGCCCCAGCATTTT	CASKGTFTSNQPQHF
many	-	TRBV5-4	12	TRBJ2-3	TGTGCCAGCAGCAGTCTAGGAGATACGCAGTATTTT	CASSSLGDTQYF
many	-	TRBV5-6	17	TRBJ2-1	TGTGCCAGCAGCTCGGAACGACTAGGCAGAATATACAATGAGCAGTTCTTC	CASSSERLGRIYNEQFF
many	TRBD1	TRBV27	16	TRBJ2-7	TGTGCCAGCAGTCTAACCTCCGGGACAGGTACCTACGAGCAGTACTTC	CASSLTSGTGTYEQYF
many	TRBD2	TRBV29-1	14	TRBJ2-1	TGCAGCGTCGGAGTGGAGCGGGGTTACAATGAGCAGTTCTTC	CSVGVERGYNEQFF
few	TRBD2	TRBV28	15	TRBJ2-7	TGTGCCAGCACTACTAGCGGGAGTGGAATCCACGAGCAGTACTTC	CASTTSGSGIHEQYF
many	TRBD2	TRBV30	17	TRBJ2-3	TGTGCCTGGAGTTTACTAGCGGGAGGAATGCTTGCAGATACGCAGTATTTT	CAWSLLAGGMLADTQYF
many	TRBD2	TRBV7-2	15	TRBJ2-3	TGTGCCAGCAGGTCGACTAGCCGAGGCACAGATACGCAGTATTTT	CASRSTSRGTDTQYF
many	-	TRBV4-2	15	TRBJ2-7	TGTGCCAGCAGCCCACAGCAGATGAGCTCCTACGAGCAGTACTTC	CASSPQQMSSYEQYF
few	-	TRBV6-5	14	TRBJ1-5	TGTGCCAGCAGAGGACAAAAAGGGGATCAGCCCCAGCATTTT	CASRGQKGDQPQHF
many	TRBD1	TRBV10-3	12	TRBJ2-5	TGTGCCATCAGGGACAGGGGGGAGACCCAGTACTTC	CAIRDRGETQYF
many	TRBD1	TRBV30	16	TRBJ2-6	TGTGCCTGGAGTCTAGACAGGGTCTCTGGGGCCAACGTCCTGACTTTC	CAWSLDRVSGANVLTF
many	-	TRBV5-4	15	TRBJ1-1	TGTGCCAGCAGCTACGGAGCGACGGTGAACACTGAAGCTTTCTTT	CASSYGATVNTEAFF
many	-	TRBV10-3	16	TRBJ1-1	TGTGCCATCAGGGACGAAGCGGGCAGGGCGAACCCTGAAGCTTTCTTT	CAIRDEAGRANPEAFF
many	TRBD1	TRBV30	14	TRBJ1-1	TGTGCCTTATGGACAGGTTTCGTTCTTGCTGAAGCTTTCTTT	CALWTGFVLAEAFF
many	TRBD1	TRBV6-5	14	TRBJ1-6	TGTGCCAGCAGTTACGGGACAGGGAATTCACCCCTCCACTTT	CASSYGTGNSPLHF
many	TRBD2	TRBV28	15	TRBJ2-3	TGTGCCAGCAGTTCCCTAGCGGGGAGCACAGATACGCAGTATTTT	CASSSLAGSTDTQYF
many	-	TRBV7-9	15	TRBJ1-4	TGTGCCAGCAGCTTAAGGGGGATCGGGGATGAAAAACTGTTTTTT	CASSLRGIGDEKLFF
many	TRBD1	TRBV19	16	TRBJ2-3	TGTGCCAGTAGTACCCCCGGGACAGGGGCCACAGATACGCAGTATTTT	CASSTPGTGATDTQYF
many	-	TRBV13	13	TRBJ2-1	TGTGCCAGCAGCCTCCGCGGGTACAATGAGCAGTTCTTC	CASSLRGYNEQFF
many	TRBD2	TRBV11-2	16	TRBJ2-3	TGTGCCAGCAGCTTAGGATTAGCGGGAGGCACAGATACGCAGTATTTT	CASSLGLAGGTDTQYF
many	TRBD1	TRBV28	13	TRBJ1-1	TGTGCCAGCGGGGGACAGGGTAGGACTGAAGCTTTCTTT	CASGGQGRTEAFF
many	-	TRBV5-1	13	TRBJ1-2	TGCGCCAGCAGCTTGGCCGGGGACTATGGCTACACCTTC	CASSLAGDYGYTF
many	-	TRBV7-3	14	TRBJ2-2	TGTGCCAGCAGCGTCGCGCCGAACACCGGGGAGCTGTTTTTT	CASSVAPNTGELFF
many	TRBD1	TRBV7-2	16	TRBJ2-7	TGTGCCAGCAGCTCCAGAGGACAGGGTAGCTCCTACGAGCAGTACTTC	CASSSRGQGSSYEQYF
many	-	TRBV10-2	14	TRBJ1-5	TGCGCCAGCAGTGTAACGCAGGTCAATCAGCCCCAGCATTTT	CASSVTQVNQPQHF
many	-	TRBV9	13	TRBJ2-3	TGTGCCAGCAGCGTAGGAGGAGCAGATACGCAGTATTTT	CASSVGGADTQYF
many	-	TRBV2	15	TRBJ2-5	TGTGCCAGCAGGGACCTTGGAGGGTGGGAAGAGACCCAGTACTTC	CASRDLGGWEETQYF
many	TRBD1	TRBV15	14	TRBJ1-5	TGTGCCACCAGCTGGGACAGCCTAAATCAGCCCCAGCATTTT	CATSWDSLNQPQHF
many	-	TRBV11-2	17	TRBJ1-1	TGTGCCAGCAGCTTAGATAAATTTGGGGAGACTAACACTGAAGCTTTCTTT	CASSLDKFGETNTEAFF